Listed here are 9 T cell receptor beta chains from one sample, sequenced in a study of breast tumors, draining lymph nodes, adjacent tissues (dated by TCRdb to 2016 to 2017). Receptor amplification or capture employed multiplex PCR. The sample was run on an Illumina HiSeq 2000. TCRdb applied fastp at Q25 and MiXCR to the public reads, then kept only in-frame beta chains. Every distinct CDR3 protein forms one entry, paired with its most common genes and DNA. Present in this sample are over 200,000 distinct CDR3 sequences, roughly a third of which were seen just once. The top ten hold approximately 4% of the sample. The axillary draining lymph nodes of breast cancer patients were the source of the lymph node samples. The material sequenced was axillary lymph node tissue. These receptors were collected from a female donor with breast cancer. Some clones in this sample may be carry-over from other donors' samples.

This CDR3 is CASSERQEGEQFF. The DNA for the CDR3 is TGTGCCAGCAGTGAACGGCAGGAGGGTGAGCAGTTCTTC. V and J are TRBV2 and TRBJ2-1; perhaps TRBD2 as D (6 bases). The V gene lost 2 bases and the J gene lost 9 bases, with 11 bases spanning the gap. This CDR3 spans 13 amino acids. Germline CDR1 reads SNHLY; CDR2 reads FYNNEI.

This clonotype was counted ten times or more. CDR3 nucleotide sequence: TGCGCCAGCAGAACCACAGGCACAGATACGCAGTATTTT. This gives the protein CASRTTGTDTQYF. This sequence joins TRBV5-1 and TRBJ2-3; D gene uncertain. From germline, CDR1 is SGHRS and CDR2 YFSETQ. V lost 5 bases to trimming and J lost 1 base, with 8 bases between them. There are 13 residues in the CDR3. The full variable domain, its missing parts supplied by reference TRBV5-1 and TRBJ2-3, is KAGVTQTPRYLIKTRGQQVTLSCSPISGHRSVSWYQQTPGQGLQFLFEYFSETQRNKGNFPGRFSGRQFSNSRSEMNVSTLELGDSALYLCASRTTGTDTQYFGPGTRLTVL.

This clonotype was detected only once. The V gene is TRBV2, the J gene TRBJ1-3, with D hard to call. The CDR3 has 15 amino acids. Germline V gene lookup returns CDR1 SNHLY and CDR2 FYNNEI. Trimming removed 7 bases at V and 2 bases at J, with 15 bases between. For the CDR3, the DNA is TGTGCCAGCACGGTAGCTGCCGCAGCTGGAAACACCATATATTTT. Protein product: CASTVAAAAGNTIYF.

The CDR3 protein is CATSRGRLAGEDEQFF. The CDR3 coding sequence is TGTGCCACCAGCAGGGGAAGACTAGCGGGAGAGGATGAGCAGTTCTTC. The chain carries TRBV15 and TRBJ2-1, with 12 nucleotides matching TRBD2. Unmatched junction bases numbered 8, after V lost 3 bases and J lost 8 bases. The CDR3 spans 16 residues. Germline V gives CDR1 LNHNV, CDR2 YYDKDF (reference sequence).

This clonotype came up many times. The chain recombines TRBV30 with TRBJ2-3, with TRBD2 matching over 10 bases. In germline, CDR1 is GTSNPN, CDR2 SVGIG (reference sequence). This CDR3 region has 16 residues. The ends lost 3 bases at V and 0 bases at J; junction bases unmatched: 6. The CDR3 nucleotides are TGTGCCTGGAGGGATAGCGGGAGGACTAGCACAGATACGCAGTATTTT. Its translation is CAWRDSGRTSTDTQYF.

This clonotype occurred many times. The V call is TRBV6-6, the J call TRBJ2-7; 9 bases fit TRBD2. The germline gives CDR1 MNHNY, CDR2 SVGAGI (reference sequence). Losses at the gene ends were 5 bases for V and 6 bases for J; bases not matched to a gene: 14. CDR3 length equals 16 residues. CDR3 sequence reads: CASSVGVAGAAGEQYF. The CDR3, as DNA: TGTGCCAGCAGTGTGGGGGTAGCGGGAGCCGCCGGCGAGCAGTACTTC.

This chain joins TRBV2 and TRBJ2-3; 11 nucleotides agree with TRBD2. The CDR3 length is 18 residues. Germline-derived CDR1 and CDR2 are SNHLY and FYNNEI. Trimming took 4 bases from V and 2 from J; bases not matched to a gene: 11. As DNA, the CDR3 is TGTGCCAGCAGTGGGCGACTAGCGGGACGCACACTCACAGATACGCAGTATTTT. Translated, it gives CASSGRLAGRTLTDTQYF.

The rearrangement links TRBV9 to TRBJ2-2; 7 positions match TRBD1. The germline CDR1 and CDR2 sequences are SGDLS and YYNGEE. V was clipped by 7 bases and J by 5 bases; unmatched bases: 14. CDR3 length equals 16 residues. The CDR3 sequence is CASGTGAARGTGELFF. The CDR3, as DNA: TGTGCCAGCGGTACAGGGGCGGCTAGGGGGACCGGGGAGCTGTTTTTT.

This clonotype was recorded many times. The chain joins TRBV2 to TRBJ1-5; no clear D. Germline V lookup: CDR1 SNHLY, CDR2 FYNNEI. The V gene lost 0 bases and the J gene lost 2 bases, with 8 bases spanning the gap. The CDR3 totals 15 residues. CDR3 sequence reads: CASSEAVRGNQPQHF. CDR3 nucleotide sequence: TGTGCCAGCAGTGAAGCGGTGAGAGGCAATCAGCCCCAGCATTTT.